This TCR beta chain was obtained from a study of radiotherapy plus CTLA-4 blockade in lung cancer. This CDR3 has 15 amino acids. With 6 bases clipped from V and 2 bases from J, the junction kept 9 bases outside the gene matches. Germline V gene data show CDR1 as LNHDA and CDR2 as SQIVND (reference sequence). Using immunoSEQ multiplex PCR, the repertoire was profiled, and TCRdb retains in-frame clones only, with some absent. The repertoire holds over 100,000 clones, with around 84% as singletons. The sequencing used peripheral blood, collected from a patient treated with radiotherapy plus ipilimumab. The chain has TRBV19 and TRBJ1-1; 7 nucleotides align to TRBD1. This clonotype was obtained from a human donor with non-small cell lung cancer that progressed on radiotherapy plus ipilimumab. Some clones in this sample may be carry-over from other donors' samples. In DNA form, the CDR3 reads TGTGCCAGTAGGAGGGACAGCTGGCGAAACACTGAAGCTTTCTTT. This gives the protein CASRRDSWRNTEAFF.